This T cell receptor (beta chain) derives from a study of cytomegalovirus exposure and HLA in healthy donors. The length of the CDR3 is 11 residues. Germline V gene data show CDR1 as MDHEN and CDR2 as SYDVKM. The V and J ends lost 8 bases and 3 bases respectively, with 8 bases between them. Remarks on this clone: Its antigen is unknown.

General study findings and limits: Some TCR beta chains (more than 150 of them) were listed as cytomegalovirus-associated. Owing to their indistinguishability, certain V segments, notably TRBV6-2 and TRBV6-3, were excluded.

13 Jbeta primers and 60 Vbeta primers were used for the PCR. Sequencing used immunoSEQ multiplex PCR; TCRdb keeps in-frame clones, though not all of them. The clone table shows roughly 120,000 clones, with the ten largest holding more than 0.8%. This chain joins TRBV28 and TRBJ2-7; TRBD2 is a possible D gene (6 bases). The receptor's source is a man aged 18 to 30 in good health and CMV-seronegative. The source material was PBMCs. The CDR3 sequence is CASHSGYEQYF. DNA for the CDR3: TGTGCCAGCCATAGCGGCTACGAGCAGTACTTC.